This TCR beta chain was recorded in a study of beta chain features in type 1 diabetes (dated by TCRdb to about 2018). Looking at the study overall: No differences in mean age, gender distribution, total cell number or subset yield were found between patients and healthy donors. A total of 85 million to 140 million sorted cells were examined across all samples, and the number of cells per subset was strongly correlated with RNA yield. The study compared the TCRB repertoires of sorted circulating CD4+ T cell subsets in recently diagnosed type 1 diabetes patients with those in matched healthy donors. Regulatory and stem cell-like memory subsets were isolated from only 8 patients and about eight healthy donors, whereas naive and central memory subsets came from all 28 donors.

The entire isolated RNA was reverse transcribed using the High Capacity cDNA Reverse Transcription Kit, and thus expressed TCRB transcripts were sequenced. Naive, central memory and regulatory T cell samples underwent deep immunoSEQ sequencing, averaging approximately 3.5 million total reads per sample. Sorted cells were lysed in RLT buffer, and RNA was extracted using DNase-treated RNeasy Micro or Mini kits according to cell number. To prevent cross-contamination, every cell subset was processed on its own, while patient and healthy donor samples were processed together. The immunoSEQ multiplex PCR was used to amplify TCRB sequences from cDNA, yielding 87-bp fragments that span the CDR3 region. Sequencing of the amplicons was done on the Illumina HiSeq platform. The published analysis was carried out like this. PCR bias was corrected computationally using synthetic template baselines, and reads within Hamming distance 2 were collapsed, with unmergeable singletons discarded. By aligning reads against IMGT, V, D and J genes, CDR3 length, and insertions or deletions at six rearrangement sites were assigned. Within each subset, clonotype counts were normalized to sorted cell number, and only after that were true diversity and Gini coefficients computed with the tcR R package. The overlap coefficient, calculated on TCRB nucleotide sequences, was used to quantify repertoire sharing. Out-of-frame TCRB sequences from naive cells were analyzed to stand in for the pre-selection repertoire. In TCRdb, the immuneACCESS table is reduced to in-frame sequences with V and J assigned. These tables do not hold every clone; where another copy was compared, an unresolved V gene accounts for under half, and the others remain unexplained. Clone size and the V and J calls come from that table; the DNA yielded D and trimming. The sample table records roughly 250,000 clones; about 63% of these occur just once. Almost 0.055% of the sample is in the top ten clones.

Overall results and qualifications from the work: At VDJ recombination sites, type 1 diabetes patients had fewer insertions and more deleted nucleotides, which implies abnormalities in thymic rearrangement. Naive, central memory and regulatory TCRB repertoires appeared more similar among patients than among healthy donors. Because the HLA sub-analyses included only small numbers of individuals, any influence of HLA type on TCRB rearrangement was left unresolved. Shorter templates might be favored by PCR, yet because patient and control samples were amplified and corrected together, any such skew would affect both groups equally. Type 1 diabetes patients showed a moderate but significant shortening of TCRB CDR3 length in all four CD4+ subsets. Because cDNA rather than genomic DNA was sequenced, highly expressing activated cells could have been over-represented, although no difference in activation and CD3 levels was found between groups.

With respect to this clone: Its target antigen remains unknown. No base quality values were provided; no much bigger clone lies one nucleotide off.

Each donor gave one peripheral blood draw, averaging roughly 100 mL, which was collected into heparinised tubes. Using a panel that included CD45RO, CCR7, CD25, CD127, CD95 and CD27, naive, central memory, regulatory and stem cell-like memory CD4+ T cells were sorted on a BD FACSAria II. Purity was above 95% for every sorted population. PBMCs were separated immediately by Lymphoprep density gradient centrifugation and were stained directly, without being cultured. So that batch effects would be minimized, each experiment stained and sorted samples in pairs, pairing one healthy donor with one patient. In the germline V gene, CDR1 corresponds to SGDLS and CDR2 to YYNGEE. V is shortened by 1 base, J by 7 bases, and the region joining them spans 8 bases. The CDR3, cysteine through phenylalanine, is 12 amino acids long. The read is trimmed to its CDR3 DNA, 36 bases read in frame from base 1.

The chain is made from TRBV9 and TRBJ1-2, with the D gene call left open. Sequencing input: naive CD4+ T cells from blood. What this sample's cell subset or site label stands for: true naive CD4+ T cells. This receptor was identified in a man in his thirties or forties in good health. The nucleotide sequence is given as TGTGCCAGCAGCGTAACCGGTTTTGGCTACACCTTC. The translation is CASSVTGFGYTF.